This entry features one TCR beta chain sequence. This sample stems from a study of early T cells in non-severe SARS-CoV-2 infection. TCRdb processed the 5' RACE reads anew with MiXCR; each CDR3 protein has one entry. The table includes some 42,000 distinct CDR3 sequences, approximately 6.2% detected once. The CDR3 is made up of 15 amino acids. Per the germline V gene, CDR1 is SNHLY and CDR2 is FYNNEI. Trimming cost V 6 bases and J 2 bases; bases outside gene matches: 3. This chain connects TRBV2 to TRBJ2-3, with TRBD2 identical over 12 bases. Specimen: whole blood, collected at baseline. The TCR comes from an adult who was a healthcare worker with PCR-confirmed SARS-CoV-2 infection or an uninfected control (not recorded which). CDR3 coding DNA: TGTGCCAGCAGATGGACTAGCGGGGCCACAGATACGCAGTATTTT. It specifies CASRWTSGATDTQYF. The full variable domain, with the rest looked up from reference TRBV2 and TRBJ2-3, is EPEVTQTPSHQVTQMGQEVILRCVPISNHLYFYWYRQILGQKVEFLVSFYNNEISEKSEIFDDQFSVERPDGSNFTLKIRSTKLEDSAMYFCASRWTSGATDTQYFGPGTRLTVL.